This is a list of T cell receptor beta chains from one sample in a study of T cell changes during pregnancy in multiple sclerosis. Only in-frame clones appear in the TCRdb table, and some are missing; sequencing was by immunoSEQ multiplex PCR. The sample lists some 44,000 clones; approximately 90% were seen once. Sequencing used CD4+ T cells from peripheral blood mononuclear cells, obtained after pregnancy. Receptors were obtained from a female donor with multiple sclerosis, enrolled in a pregnancy study. The CDR3 runs from the conserved cysteine through the conserved F or W. Each record gives: D gene, CDR3 length, clone size, V gene, J gene, CDR3 protein, CDR3 DNA. The D gene is left open where the match is weak. Clone size is given for some rows only: seen once, a few or many times, or a class if the clone is expanded.

d_call: TRBD1; cdr3_length: 13; clone_size: few; v_call: TRBV2; j_call: TRBJ1-1; cdr3_aa: CASSGTGASEAFF; cdr3_nt: TGTGCCAGCAGTGGGACAGGGGCCTCTGAAGCTTTCTTT
d_call: TRBD1; cdr3_length: 15; clone_size: .; v_call: TRBV18; j_call: TRBJ1-5; cdr3_aa: CASSPPQGVGQPQHF; cdr3_nt: TGTGCCAGCTCACCCCCGCAGGGGGTAGGTCAGCCCCAGCATTTT
d_call: .; cdr3_length: 16; clone_size: .; v_call: TRBV19; j_call: TRBJ2-7; cdr3_aa: CASSKARLPGSYEQYF; cdr3_nt: TGTGCCAGTAGTAAGGCGCGCCTTCCAGGTTCCTACGAGCAGTACTTC
d_call: .; cdr3_length: 13; clone_size: .; v_call: TRBV5-4; j_call: TRBJ2-5; cdr3_aa: CASSLRTEETQYF; cdr3_nt: TGTGCCAGCAGCCTAAGGACAGAAGAGACCCAGTACTTC
d_call: .; cdr3_length: 15; clone_size: .; v_call: TRBV5-1; j_call: TRBJ2-2; cdr3_aa: CASSLGPLRAGELFF; cdr3_nt: .
d_call: .; cdr3_length: 16; clone_size: .; v_call: TRBV6-1; j_call: TRBJ1-2; cdr3_aa: CASSVWGPRSNYGYTF; cdr3_nt: TGTGCCAGCAGTGTATGGGGGCCACGGTCTAACTATGGCTACACCTTC
d_call: .; cdr3_length: 11; clone_size: .; v_call: TRBV20-1; j_call: TRBJ1-1; cdr3_aa: CSAGGGTEAFF; cdr3_nt: TGCAGTGCGGGAGGGGGCACTGAAGCTTTCTTT
d_call: .; cdr3_length: 15; clone_size: .; v_call: TRBV5-4; j_call: TRBJ2-6; cdr3_aa: CASSFKSSGANVLTF; cdr3_nt: TGTGCCAGCAGCTTTAAATCCTCTGGGGCCAACGTCCTGACTTTC
d_call: .; cdr3_length: 15; clone_size: .; v_call: TRBV5-4; j_call: TRBJ1-1; cdr3_aa: CASSFSTTMNTEAFF; cdr3_nt: TGTGCCAGCAGCTTCAGTACCACCATGAACACTGAAGCTTTCTTT
d_call: TRBD2; cdr3_length: 15; clone_size: .; v_call: TRBV30; j_call: TRBJ2-7; cdr3_aa: CAWSVFTSGGYEQYF; cdr3_nt: TGTGCCTGGAGTGTATTCACTAGCGGGGGTTACGAGCAGTACTTC
d_call: .; cdr3_length: 17; clone_size: .; v_call: TRBV4-2; j_call: TRBJ2-3; cdr3_aa: CASSQDRSRGQTDTQYF; cdr3_nt: TGTGCCAGCAGCCAAGATCGATCGCGGGGGCAGACAGATACGCAGTATTTT
d_call: TRBD2; cdr3_length: 17; clone_size: .; v_call: TRBV10-2; j_call: TRBJ2-1; cdr3_aa: CASRISGGAGAYNEQFF; cdr3_nt: TGCGCCAGCAGGATTAGCGGGGGGGCAGGTGCCTACAATGAGCAGTTCTTC
d_call: .; cdr3_length: 13; clone_size: .; v_call: TRBV2; j_call: TRBJ2-1; cdr3_aa: CASTLSSYNEQFF; cdr3_nt: TGTGCCAGCACCCTCAGCTCCTACAATGAGCAGTTCTTC
d_call: TRBD2; cdr3_length: 16; clone_size: .; v_call: TRBV7-2; j_call: TRBJ2-7; cdr3_aa: CASSRPQRGLSYEQYF; cdr3_nt: TGTGCCAGCAGTCGTCCTCAGCGGGGACTCTCCTACGAGCAGTACTTC
d_call: TRBD2; cdr3_length: 13; clone_size: once; v_call: TRBV5-1; j_call: TRBJ2-5; cdr3_aa: CASSFSGEGTQYF; cdr3_nt: TGCGCCAGCAGCTTTAGCGGGGAGGGGACCCAGTACTTC
d_call: TRBD1; cdr3_length: 13; clone_size: .; v_call: TRBV10-3; j_call: TRBJ2-5; cdr3_aa: CAIGSGGQETQYF; cdr3_nt: TGTGCCATCGGTTCAGGGGGCCAAGAGACCCAGTACTTC
d_call: TRBD1; cdr3_length: 15; clone_size: once; v_call: TRBV6-5; j_call: TRBJ1-2; cdr3_aa: CASKEGQGEGYGYTF; cdr3_nt: TGTGCCAGCAAGGAGGGACAGGGCGAGGGTTATGGCTACACCTTC
d_call: TRBD1; cdr3_length: 16; clone_size: .; v_call: TRBV19; j_call: TRBJ1-1; cdr3_aa: CASSIHPDRGQGEAFF; cdr3_nt: TGTGCCAGTAGTATTCACCCGGACAGGGGGCAAGGTGAAGCTTTCTTT
d_call: TRBD2; cdr3_length: 15; clone_size: .; v_call: TRBV2; j_call: TRBJ2-1; cdr3_aa: CASSGTGGAWNEQFF; cdr3_nt: TGTGCCAGCAGTGGGACCGGGGGGGCATGGAATGAGCAGTTCTTC
d_call: TRBD1; cdr3_length: 16; clone_size: .; v_call: TRBV7-3; j_call: TRBJ1-2; cdr3_aa: CASSLATTGLGGAYTF; cdr3_nt: TGTGCCAGCAGCTTAGCGACGACAGGGCTTGGGGGTGCCTACACCTTC
d_call: .; cdr3_length: 13; clone_size: once; v_call: TRBV5-6; j_call: TRBJ1-2; cdr3_aa: CASSLSGKYGYTF; cdr3_nt: TGTGCCAGCAGCTTGTCAGGGAAGTATGGCTACACCTTC
d_call: TRBD2; cdr3_length: 16; clone_size: once; v_call: TRBV5-1; j_call: TRBJ2-7; cdr3_aa: CASSLGSSGASYEQYF; cdr3_nt: TGCGCCAGCAGCTTGGGTTCTAGCGGGGCTTCCTACGAGCAGTACTTC
d_call: .; cdr3_length: 13; clone_size: .; v_call: TRBV10-1; j_call: TRBJ1-5; cdr3_aa: CASSENIYQPQHF; cdr3_nt: TGCGCCAGCAGTGAAAATATCTATCAGCCCCAGCATTTT